The 14 T cell receptor beta chains below come from one sample, sequenced in a study of blood T cell repertoires in COVID-19. The assay was immunoSEQ multiplex PCR, and TCRdb's table has in-frame clones only and misses some. This sample has roughly 140,000 clones, with roughly 90% found just once. The sample was peripheral blood. Receptor source: a woman aged 55-75 years with active or convalescent COVID-19.

The chain links TRBV3-1 (or the pseudogene TRBV3-2) to TRBJ1-5; D remains unclear. Germline V CDR1 and CDR2: LGHDT, YNNKEL (reference sequence). The CDR3 extends over 15 amino acids. V was trimmed by 2 bases and J by 2 bases, leaving 10 bases between them. In DNA, the CDR3 is TGTGCCAGCAGCCAATTATTCGCGGGCAATCAGCCCCAGCATTTT. It specifies CASSQLFAGNQPQHF.

The chain joins TRBV3-1 (or the pseudogene TRBV3-2) to TRBJ2-1; 7 nucleotides line up with TRBD2. J gave up 5 bases and V 0 bases, and 13 bases lay outside the gene matches. Per the germline V gene, CDR1 is LGHDT and CDR2 is YNNKEL (reference sequence). The CDR3 is 18 amino acids. DNA for the CDR3: TGTGCCAGCAGCCAAGACATCTCGGTGAGCGGGGCCCACAATGAGCAGTTCTTC. Amino acid sequence: CASSQDISVSGAHNEQFF.

V usage is TRBV4-3 and J usage is TRBJ2-3; 10 bases map to TRBD2. Losses at the gene ends were 1 base for V and 2 bases for J; bases not matched to a gene: 3. The CDR3 runs to 16 residues. Germline V gives CDR1 LGHNA, CDR2 YSLEER. This chain's CDR3 is CASSQGLAGDTDTQYF. CDR3 coding DNA: TGCGCCAGCAGCCAAGGGCTAGCGGGGGACACAGATACGCAGTATTTT.

This clone was seen once. This chain uses TRBV4-1 with TRBJ1-1; D remains unclear. Trimming stripped 4 bases from V and 1 base from J, with 16 bases between. CDR1 is MGHRA, CDR2 YSYEKL, per germline. The CDR3 is made up of 16 amino acids. The chain's CDR3 is CASSPWTSDWNTEAFF. Here the CDR3 DNA reads TGCGCCAGCAGCCCCTGGACCTCGGACTGGAACACTGAAGCTTTCTTT.

This rearrangement joins TRBV6-5 to TRBJ2-5, with TRBD2 matching over 7 bases. The CDR3 has 14 residues. Germline V lookup: CDR1 MNHEY, CDR2 SVGAGI. With 2 bases clipped from V and 2 bases from J, the junction kept 2 bases outside the gene matches. The CDR3 spells CASSYLGGQETQYF. CDR3 DNA sequence: TGTGCCAGCAGTTACCTCGGGGGGCAAGAGACCCAGTACTTC.

This clone was seen a single time. This chain uses TRBV4-3 with TRBJ1-3, with unresolved D. There are 15 residues in the CDR3. Trimming took off 4 bases at V and 4 bases at J, with 14 bases between the two ends. Germline values: CDR1 LGHNA, CDR2 YSLEER. CDR3 nucleotide sequence: TGCGCCAGCAGCCCGCTAGGCTCGGGGGGAAACACCATATATTTT. Encoded protein: CASSPLGSGGNTIYF.

CDR3 sequence: CASSQRTGGGDEQFF. The CDR3 region has the DNA TGCGCCAGCAGCCAGAGGACAGGGGGCGGGGATGAGCAGTTCTTC. The V and J genes are TRBV5-1 and TRBJ2-1, with 11 bases matching TRBD1. Germline CDR1 reads SGHRS; CDR2 reads YFSETQ. The CDR3 spans 15 residues. V lost 4 bases to trimming and J lost 8 bases; unmatched junction nucleotides: 8.

The V call is TRBV10-3, the J call TRBJ2-3, with 8 bases that match TRBD2. The V gene's germline CDR1 is ENHRY and CDR2 SYGVKD. V gave up 10 bases and J gave up 6 bases; unmatched junction bases: 6. This CDR3 has 12 amino acids. CDR3 region: CATGGAGDTQYF. CDR3 DNA: TGTGCCACCGGGGGGGCCGGGGATACGCAGTATTTT.

CDR3 in DNA: TGTGCCAGCAGTGAAGCGCCCGGGTTCAATCAGCCCCAGCATTTT. This encodes CASSEAPGFNQPQHF. This chain connects TRBV2 to TRBJ1-5, with D uncertain. Germline assignment: CDR1 SNHLY and CDR2 FYNNEI. V lost 0 bases to trimming and J lost 3 bases, with 9 bases between them. The CDR3 sequence is 15 residues long.

The chain is built from TRBV13 and TRBJ1-2; TRBD1 agrees at 7 bases. Germline CDR1 reads PRHDT; CDR2 reads FYEKMQ (reference sequence). The CDR3 covers 14 residues. The V and J ends lost 2 bases and 7 bases, in that order; junction bases with no gene match: 7. CDR3 amino acids: CASSLNQGVGGYTF. The CDR3 DNA is TGTGCCAGCAGCTTAAATCAGGGGGTTGGTGGCTACACCTTC. Filled out from reference TRBV13 and TRBJ1-2, the complete variable domain reads AAGVIQSPRHLIKEKRETATLKCYPIPRHDTVYWYQQGPGQDPQFLISFYEKMQSDKGSIPDRFSAQQFSDYHSELNMSSLELGDSALYFCASSLNQGVGGYTFGSGTRLTVV.

The chain couples TRBV6-5 to TRBJ1-2, with 7 bases aligning to TRBD1. V was clipped by 5 bases and J by 0 bases; unmatched bases: 6. The CDR3 contains 15 residues. Germline V lookup: CDR1 MNHEY, CDR2 SVGAGI. CDR3 nucleotides: TGTGCCAGCAGTACCGGGACAGCAACTAACTATGGCTACACCTTC. Amino acid sequence: CASSTGTATNYGYTF.

The chain links TRBV19 to TRBJ2-2; D is undetermined. V was shortened by 4 bases and J by 6 bases, with 12 bases between the two germline ends. This CDR3 contains 14 residues. Germline V CDR1 and CDR2: LNHDA, SQIVND (reference sequence). CDR3 DNA: TGTGCCAGTAGTACCGGGTTTTCACCCGGGGAGCTGTTTTTT. This gives the protein CASSTGFSPGELFF.

V and J are TRBV13 and TRBJ1-3, with D uncertain. Germline CDR1 is PRHDT and CDR2 is FYEKMQ (reference sequence). The CDR3 consists of 16 residues. Trimming stripped 4 bases from V and 0 bases from J, with 13 bases between. The CDR3 region has the DNA TGTGCCAGCAGCTCTGCGCCCGGGAGCTCTGGAAACACCATATATTTT. Amino acids: CASSSAPGSSGNTIYF.

The J gene is TRBJ2-2, the V gene TRBV18; D possibly corresponds to TRBD1 (6 bases). Deletions cut 3 bases from V and 6 bases from J, with 17 bases between. This CDR3 region has 16 residues. Germline V gives CDR1 KGHSH, CDR2 LQKENI. This chain's CDR3 is CASSPMLTGTAGELFF. The CDR3 nucleotides are TGTGCCAGCTCACCTATGCTTACAGGGACCGCCGGGGAGCTGTTTTTT.